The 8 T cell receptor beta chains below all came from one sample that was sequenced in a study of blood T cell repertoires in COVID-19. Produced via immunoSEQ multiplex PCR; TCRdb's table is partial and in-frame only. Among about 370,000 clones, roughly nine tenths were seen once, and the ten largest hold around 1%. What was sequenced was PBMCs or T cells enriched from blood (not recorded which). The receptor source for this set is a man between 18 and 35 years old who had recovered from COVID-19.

In DNA form, the CDR3 reads TGTGCCAGCAGTTTATTGACCGGGACAGGGGGAGGAGGCTACACCTTC. Amino acid sequence: CASSLLTGTGGGGYTF. The chain combines TRBV28 with TRBJ1-2, with 11 bases fitting TRBD1. CDR3 size: 16 residues. Looked up from germline, CDR1 is MDHEN and CDR2 is SYDVKM. Losses at the gene ends were 1 base for V and 8 bases for J; bases not matched to a gene: 9.

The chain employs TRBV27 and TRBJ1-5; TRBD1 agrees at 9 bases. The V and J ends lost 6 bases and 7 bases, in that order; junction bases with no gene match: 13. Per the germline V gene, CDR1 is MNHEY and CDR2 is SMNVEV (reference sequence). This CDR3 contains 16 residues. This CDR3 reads CASREQGALLRQPQHF. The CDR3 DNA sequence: TGTGCCAGCAGGGAACAGGGGGCCCTTTTGCGGCAGCCCCAGCATTTT.

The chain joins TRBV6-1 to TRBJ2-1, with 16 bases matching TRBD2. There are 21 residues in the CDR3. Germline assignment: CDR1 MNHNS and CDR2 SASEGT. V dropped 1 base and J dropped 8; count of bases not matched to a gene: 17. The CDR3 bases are TGTGCCAGCAGTGAAGGAGGGTTCTGGGGACTAGCGGGGGGGCCTAGGGATGAGCAGTTCTTC. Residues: CASSEGGFWGLAGGPRDEQFF.

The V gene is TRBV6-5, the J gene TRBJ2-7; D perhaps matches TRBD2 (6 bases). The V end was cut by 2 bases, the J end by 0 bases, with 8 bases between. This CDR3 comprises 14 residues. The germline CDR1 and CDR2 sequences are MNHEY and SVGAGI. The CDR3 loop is CASSYGTSSYEQYF. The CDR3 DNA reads TGTGCCAGCAGTTACGGGACTTCCTCCTACGAGCAGTACTTC.

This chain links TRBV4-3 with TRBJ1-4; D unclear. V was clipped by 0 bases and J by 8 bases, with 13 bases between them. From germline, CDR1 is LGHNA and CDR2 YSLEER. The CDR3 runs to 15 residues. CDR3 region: CASSQDGSKREKLFF. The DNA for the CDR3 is TGCGCCAGCAGCCAAGATGGGAGTAAGAGAGAAAAACTGTTTTTT.

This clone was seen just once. The CDR3 sequence: CSVVRDSSYEQYF. In DNA, the CDR3 is TGCAGCGTTGTAAGGGACAGTTCCTACGAGCAGTACTTC. The chain has TRBV29-1 and TRBJ2-7, with TRBD1 matching over 7 bases. The V and J ends lost 4 bases and 1 base, in that order; junction bases with no gene match: 4. This CDR3 comprises 13 residues. Germline V lookup: CDR1 SQVTM, CDR2 ANQGSEA.

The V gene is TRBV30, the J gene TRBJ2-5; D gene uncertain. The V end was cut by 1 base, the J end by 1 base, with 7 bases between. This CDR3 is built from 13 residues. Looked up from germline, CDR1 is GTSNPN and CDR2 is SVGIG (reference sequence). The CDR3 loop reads CAWSAQAQETQYF. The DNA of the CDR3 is TGTGCCTGGAGTGCCCAGGCCCAAGAGACCCAGTACTTC. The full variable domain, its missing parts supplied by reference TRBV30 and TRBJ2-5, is SQTIHQWPATLVQPVGSPLSLECTVEGTSNPNLYWYRQAAGRGLQLLFYSVGIGQISSEVPQNLSASRPQDRQFILSSKKLLLSDSGFYLCAWSAQAQETQYFGPGTRLLVL.

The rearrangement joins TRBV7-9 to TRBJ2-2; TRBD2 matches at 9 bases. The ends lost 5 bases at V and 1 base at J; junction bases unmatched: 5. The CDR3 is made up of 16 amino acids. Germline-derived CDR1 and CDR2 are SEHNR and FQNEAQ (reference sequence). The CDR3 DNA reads TGTGCCAGCAGCGGGCTGACTAGCGGGAACACCGGGGAGCTGTTTTTT. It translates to CASSGLTSGNTGELFF.